The 9 T cell receptor beta chains below all came from one sample that was sequenced in a study of regulatory T cells in long-lasting Graves disease. Construction of the TCR beta libraries employed iRepertoire HTBI primers in conjunction with Arm-PCR of CDR3 regions. TCRdb re-called the multiplex PCR reads with MiXCR, one entry per CDR3 protein. The sample includes 500,000 or so distinct CDR3 sequences, 15% to 20% seen only once; the top ten take roughly 25%. Indicated time point: newly diagnosed GD, antithyroid drugs for less than 3 months. TCR sequences were obtained from RNA taken from PBMCs. A further study also used this sample, focusing on T cells in Graves' hyperthyroidism and ophthalmopathy.

The sequenced sample was peripheral blood mononuclear cells (PBMCs), obtained at new diagnosis, from a patient treated with antithyroid drugs. The receptors derive from a woman aged 35-65 years with Graves disease.

The chain links TRBV6-2 or TRBV6-3 to TRBJ1-1, with D uncertain. V lost 8 bases to trimming and J lost 5 bases, with 18 bases between them. Germline V gene lookup returns CDR1 MNHEY and CDR2 SVGEGT. The CDR3 has 14 amino acids. CDR3 nucleotide sequence: TGTGCCAGCCGAGAGGGTAGTCGGAGAACTGAAGCTTTCTTT. Protein product: CASREGSRRTEAFF.

This clonotype was detected only a few times. The V call is TRBV5-1, the J call TRBJ2-1; D is possibly TRBD1 (6 bases). The DNA end favors TRBJ2-5, so the J call may be wrong. This CDR3 comprises 15 residues. Germline-derived CDR1 and CDR2 are SGHRS and YFSETQ. CDR3 coding DNA: TGCGCCAGCAGTATGCAGGGGCAATCACAAGAGACCCAGTACTTC. It specifies CASSMQGQSQETQYF.

This clonotype showed up many times. V gene TRBV7-2 combines with J gene TRBJ1-2; possible D gene TRBD1, 5 bases. CDR1 and CDR2 from the germline V gene are SGHTA and FQGNSA. This CDR3 is 16 amino acids long. V gave up 5 bases and J gave up 3 bases, with 19 bases separating them. CDR3 DNA: TGTGCCAGCAGCCTCGGGGCGACGGAACTTCACTATGGCTACACCTTC. Protein sequence: CASSLGATELHYGYTF.

This sequence joins TRBV19 and TRBJ2-3; the D call may be TRBD1 or TRBD2 (6 bases each). Trimming took off 9 bases at V and 0 bases at J, with 13 bases between the two ends. The CDR3 runs to 14 residues. In germline, CDR1 is LNHDA, CDR2 SQIVND (reference sequence). CDR3 DNA: TGTGCCAGAATAACAGGGACTAGCACAGATACGCAGTATTTT. It translates to CARITGTSTDTQYF. Variable domain in full (rest from reference TRBV19 and TRBJ2-3): DGGITQSPKYLFRKEGQNVTLSCEQNLNHDAMYWYRQDPGQGLRLIYYSQIVNDFQKGDIAEGYSVSREKKESFPLTVTSAQKNPTAFYLCARITGTSTDTQYFGPGTRLTVL.

This clonotype appeared many times. The rearrangement joins TRBV30 to TRBJ1-1; possible D gene TRBD1, 6 bases. The CDR3 has 11 residues. V lost 0 bases to trimming and J lost 7 bases, with 6 bases between them. CDR1 GTSNPN and CDR2 SVGIG come from the germline V gene (reference sequence). The CDR3 sequence: CAWSVGGEAFF. The CDR3 DNA is TGTGCCTGGAGTGTAGGGGGTGAAGCTTTCTTT.

This clonotype was counted many times. V usage is TRBV20-1 and J usage is TRBJ2-5; 8 bases fit TRBD1. Per germline, CDR1 DFQATT and CDR2 SNEGSKA (reference sequence). V was clipped by 0 bases and J by 5 bases; unmatched bases: 8. This CDR3 has 15 residues. The DNA of the CDR3 is TGCAGTGCTAGAGATGGGCAGGGGGCAGGCGAGACCCAGTACTTC. It is translated as CSARDGQGAGETQYF.

The rearrangement links TRBV10-1 to TRBJ1-1; 7 bases map to TRBD1. The trim removed 2 bases at V and 6 bases at J, leaving 6 bases unmatched. From germline, CDR1 is WNHNN and CDR2 SYGVQD (reference sequence). CDR3 length equals 14 residues. CDR3 in amino acids: CASSELRQGAEAFF. Here the CDR3 DNA reads TGCGCCAGCAGTGAGCTGCGGCAGGGGGCTGAAGCTTTCTTT.

Here the CDR3 DNA reads TGTGCCAGCGGCCCAGGAATTGGAAACACCATATATTTT. Translation: CASGPGIGNTIYF. V is TRBV6-1 and J is TRBJ1-3; D is uncertain. From germline, CDR1 is MNHNS and CDR2 SASEGT. This CDR3 spans 13 amino acids. Trimming took off 8 bases at V and 3 bases at J, with 11 bases between the two ends.

The gene calls are TRBV6-1 and TRBJ2-1; no clear D gene. The CDR3 sequence is 13 residues long. Germline CDR1 and CDR2: MNHNS and SASEGT. Trimming removed 6 bases at V and 7 bases at J, with 13 bases between. The CDR3 region is CASSAFWGNEQFF. CDR3 bases: TGTGCCAGCAGCGCATTTTGGGGAAATGAGCAGTTCTTC.